What follows is one T cell receptor beta chain and its context. Its antigen remains unknown. Expressed TCRB transcripts were sequenced, since all the RNA that had been isolated was reverse transcribed. TCRdb's copy holds only in-frame clones and misses some; the assay was immunoSEQ multiplex PCR. The sample yields 150,000 to 190,000 clones, about 8.1% seen once. The CDR3 runs to 17 residues. These data are taken from a study of beta chain features in type 1 diabetes. Broader study findings: Short templates might get an advantage during PCR, and this would be equal in patients and controls. VDJ junctions from patients with type 1 diabetes contained fewer insertions and more deletions. The question of HLA type influencing TCRB rearrangement was one that remained unresolved here.

Source material: central memory CD4+ T cells from blood. The sequence was obtained from a man aged 18 to 30 in good health. The chain combines TRBV21-1 with TRBJ1-1; TRBD1 is the table's D call, not checked against the DNA. TRBV21-1 is labeled a pseudogene. This CDR3 reads CASSKPPPRTGGAEAFF. The CDR3 region has the DNA TGTGCCAGCAGCAAACCACCCCCTCGGACAGGGGGGGCTGAAGCTTTCTTT.